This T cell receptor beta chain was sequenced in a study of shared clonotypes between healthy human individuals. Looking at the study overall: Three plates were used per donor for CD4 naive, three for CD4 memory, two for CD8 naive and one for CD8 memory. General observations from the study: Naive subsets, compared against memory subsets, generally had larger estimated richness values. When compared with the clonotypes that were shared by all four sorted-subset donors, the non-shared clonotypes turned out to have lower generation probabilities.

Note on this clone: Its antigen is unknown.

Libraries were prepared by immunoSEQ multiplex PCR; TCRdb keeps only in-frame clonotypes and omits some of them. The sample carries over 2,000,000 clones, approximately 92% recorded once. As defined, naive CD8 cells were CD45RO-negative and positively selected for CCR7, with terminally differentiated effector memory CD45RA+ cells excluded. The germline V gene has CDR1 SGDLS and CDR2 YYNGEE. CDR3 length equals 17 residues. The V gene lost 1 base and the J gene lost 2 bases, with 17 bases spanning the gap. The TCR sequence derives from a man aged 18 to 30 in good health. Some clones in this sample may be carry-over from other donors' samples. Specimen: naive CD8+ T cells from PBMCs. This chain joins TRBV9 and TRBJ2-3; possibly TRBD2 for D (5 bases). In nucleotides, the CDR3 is TGTGCCAGCAGCGTACGAGTGGGAGCGGTGGTCACAGATACGCAGTATTTT. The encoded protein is CASSVRVGAVVTDTQYF.